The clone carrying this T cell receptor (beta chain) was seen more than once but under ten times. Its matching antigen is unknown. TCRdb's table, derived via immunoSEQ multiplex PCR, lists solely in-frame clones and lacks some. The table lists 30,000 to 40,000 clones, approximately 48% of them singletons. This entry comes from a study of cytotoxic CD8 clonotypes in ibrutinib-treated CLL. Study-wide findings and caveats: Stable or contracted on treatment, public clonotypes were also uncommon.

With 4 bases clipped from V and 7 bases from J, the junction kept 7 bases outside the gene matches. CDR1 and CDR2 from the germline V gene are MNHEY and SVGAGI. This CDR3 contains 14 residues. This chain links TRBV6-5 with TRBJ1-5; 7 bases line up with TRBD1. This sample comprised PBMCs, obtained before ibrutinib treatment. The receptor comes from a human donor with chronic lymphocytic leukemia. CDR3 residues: CASSLDRVGQPQHF. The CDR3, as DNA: TGTGCCAGCAGTTTAGACAGGGTCGGGCAGCCCCAGCATTTT.